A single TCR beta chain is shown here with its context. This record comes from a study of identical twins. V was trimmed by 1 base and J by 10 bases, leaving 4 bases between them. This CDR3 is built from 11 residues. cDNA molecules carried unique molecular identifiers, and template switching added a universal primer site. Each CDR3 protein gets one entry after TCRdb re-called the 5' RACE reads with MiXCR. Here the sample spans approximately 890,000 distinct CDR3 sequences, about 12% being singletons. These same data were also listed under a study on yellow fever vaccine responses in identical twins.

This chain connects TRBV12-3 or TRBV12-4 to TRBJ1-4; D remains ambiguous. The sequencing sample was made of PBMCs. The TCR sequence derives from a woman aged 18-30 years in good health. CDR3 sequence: CASSLVGKLFF. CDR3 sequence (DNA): TGTGCCAGCAGTTTAGTAGGAAAACTGTTTTTT.